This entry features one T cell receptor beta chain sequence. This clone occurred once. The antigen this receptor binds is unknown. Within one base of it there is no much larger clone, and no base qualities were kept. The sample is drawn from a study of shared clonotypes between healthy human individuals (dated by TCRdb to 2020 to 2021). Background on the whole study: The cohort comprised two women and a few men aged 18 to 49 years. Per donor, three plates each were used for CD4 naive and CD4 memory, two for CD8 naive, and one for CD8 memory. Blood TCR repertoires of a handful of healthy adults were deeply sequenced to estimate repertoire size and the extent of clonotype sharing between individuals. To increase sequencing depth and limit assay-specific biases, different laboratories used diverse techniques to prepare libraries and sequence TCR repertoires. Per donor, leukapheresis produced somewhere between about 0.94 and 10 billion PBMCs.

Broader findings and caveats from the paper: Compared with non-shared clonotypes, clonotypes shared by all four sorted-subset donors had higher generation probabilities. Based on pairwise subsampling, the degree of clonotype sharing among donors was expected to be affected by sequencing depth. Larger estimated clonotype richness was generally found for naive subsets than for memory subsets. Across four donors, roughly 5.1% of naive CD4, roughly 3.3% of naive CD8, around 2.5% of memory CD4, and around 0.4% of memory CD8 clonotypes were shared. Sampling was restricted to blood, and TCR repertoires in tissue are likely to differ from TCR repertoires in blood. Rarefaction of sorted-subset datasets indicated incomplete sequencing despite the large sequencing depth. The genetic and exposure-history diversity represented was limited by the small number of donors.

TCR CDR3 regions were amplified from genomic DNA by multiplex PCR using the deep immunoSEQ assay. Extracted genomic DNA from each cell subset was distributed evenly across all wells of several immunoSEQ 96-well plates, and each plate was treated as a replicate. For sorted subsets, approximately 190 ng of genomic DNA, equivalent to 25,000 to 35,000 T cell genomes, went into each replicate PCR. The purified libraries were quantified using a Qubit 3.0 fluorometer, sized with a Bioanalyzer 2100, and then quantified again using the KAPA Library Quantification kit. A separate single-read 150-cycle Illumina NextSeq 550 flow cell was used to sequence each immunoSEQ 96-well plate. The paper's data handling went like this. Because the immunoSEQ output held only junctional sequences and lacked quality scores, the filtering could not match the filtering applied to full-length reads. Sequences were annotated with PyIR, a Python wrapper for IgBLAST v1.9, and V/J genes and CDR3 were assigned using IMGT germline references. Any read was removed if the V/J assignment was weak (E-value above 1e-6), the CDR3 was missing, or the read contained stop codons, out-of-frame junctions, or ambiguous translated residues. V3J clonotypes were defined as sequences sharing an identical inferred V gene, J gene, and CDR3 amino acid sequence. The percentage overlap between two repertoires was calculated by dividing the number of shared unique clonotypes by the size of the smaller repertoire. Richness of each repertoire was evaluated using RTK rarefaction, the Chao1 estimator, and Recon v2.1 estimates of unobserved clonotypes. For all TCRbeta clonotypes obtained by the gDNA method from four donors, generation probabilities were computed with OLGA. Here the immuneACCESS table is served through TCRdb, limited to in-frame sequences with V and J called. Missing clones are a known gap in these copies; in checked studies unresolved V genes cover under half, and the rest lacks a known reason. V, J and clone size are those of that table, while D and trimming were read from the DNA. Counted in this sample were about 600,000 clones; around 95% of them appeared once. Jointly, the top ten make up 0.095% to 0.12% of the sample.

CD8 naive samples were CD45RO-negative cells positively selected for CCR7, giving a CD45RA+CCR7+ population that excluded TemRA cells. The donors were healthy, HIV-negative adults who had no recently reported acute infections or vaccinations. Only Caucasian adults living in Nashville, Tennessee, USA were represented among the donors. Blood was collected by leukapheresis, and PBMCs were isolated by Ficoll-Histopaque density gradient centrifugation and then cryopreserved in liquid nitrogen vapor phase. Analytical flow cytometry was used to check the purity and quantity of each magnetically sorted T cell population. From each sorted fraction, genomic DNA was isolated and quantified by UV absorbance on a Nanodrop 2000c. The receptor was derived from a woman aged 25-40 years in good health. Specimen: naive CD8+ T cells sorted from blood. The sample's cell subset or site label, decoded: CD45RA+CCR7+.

The CDR3 region has the sequence CASSPQGQPSFGELFF. The nucleotides read TGTGCCAGCAGCCCCCAAGGACAGCCAAGTTTCGGGGAGCTGTTTTTT. The chain joins TRBV9 to TRBJ2-2; TRBD1 is possibly the D segment (6 matching bases). From the cysteine up to the phenylalanine, the CDR3 has a length of 16 residues. Solely the CDR3 DNA is kept, with 48 bases framed from the first base. Taken from the germline V gene, the CDR1 and CDR2 loops are SGDLS and YYNGEE. V is reduced by 4 bases and J by 7 bases, leaving a spacing of 20 bases between them.